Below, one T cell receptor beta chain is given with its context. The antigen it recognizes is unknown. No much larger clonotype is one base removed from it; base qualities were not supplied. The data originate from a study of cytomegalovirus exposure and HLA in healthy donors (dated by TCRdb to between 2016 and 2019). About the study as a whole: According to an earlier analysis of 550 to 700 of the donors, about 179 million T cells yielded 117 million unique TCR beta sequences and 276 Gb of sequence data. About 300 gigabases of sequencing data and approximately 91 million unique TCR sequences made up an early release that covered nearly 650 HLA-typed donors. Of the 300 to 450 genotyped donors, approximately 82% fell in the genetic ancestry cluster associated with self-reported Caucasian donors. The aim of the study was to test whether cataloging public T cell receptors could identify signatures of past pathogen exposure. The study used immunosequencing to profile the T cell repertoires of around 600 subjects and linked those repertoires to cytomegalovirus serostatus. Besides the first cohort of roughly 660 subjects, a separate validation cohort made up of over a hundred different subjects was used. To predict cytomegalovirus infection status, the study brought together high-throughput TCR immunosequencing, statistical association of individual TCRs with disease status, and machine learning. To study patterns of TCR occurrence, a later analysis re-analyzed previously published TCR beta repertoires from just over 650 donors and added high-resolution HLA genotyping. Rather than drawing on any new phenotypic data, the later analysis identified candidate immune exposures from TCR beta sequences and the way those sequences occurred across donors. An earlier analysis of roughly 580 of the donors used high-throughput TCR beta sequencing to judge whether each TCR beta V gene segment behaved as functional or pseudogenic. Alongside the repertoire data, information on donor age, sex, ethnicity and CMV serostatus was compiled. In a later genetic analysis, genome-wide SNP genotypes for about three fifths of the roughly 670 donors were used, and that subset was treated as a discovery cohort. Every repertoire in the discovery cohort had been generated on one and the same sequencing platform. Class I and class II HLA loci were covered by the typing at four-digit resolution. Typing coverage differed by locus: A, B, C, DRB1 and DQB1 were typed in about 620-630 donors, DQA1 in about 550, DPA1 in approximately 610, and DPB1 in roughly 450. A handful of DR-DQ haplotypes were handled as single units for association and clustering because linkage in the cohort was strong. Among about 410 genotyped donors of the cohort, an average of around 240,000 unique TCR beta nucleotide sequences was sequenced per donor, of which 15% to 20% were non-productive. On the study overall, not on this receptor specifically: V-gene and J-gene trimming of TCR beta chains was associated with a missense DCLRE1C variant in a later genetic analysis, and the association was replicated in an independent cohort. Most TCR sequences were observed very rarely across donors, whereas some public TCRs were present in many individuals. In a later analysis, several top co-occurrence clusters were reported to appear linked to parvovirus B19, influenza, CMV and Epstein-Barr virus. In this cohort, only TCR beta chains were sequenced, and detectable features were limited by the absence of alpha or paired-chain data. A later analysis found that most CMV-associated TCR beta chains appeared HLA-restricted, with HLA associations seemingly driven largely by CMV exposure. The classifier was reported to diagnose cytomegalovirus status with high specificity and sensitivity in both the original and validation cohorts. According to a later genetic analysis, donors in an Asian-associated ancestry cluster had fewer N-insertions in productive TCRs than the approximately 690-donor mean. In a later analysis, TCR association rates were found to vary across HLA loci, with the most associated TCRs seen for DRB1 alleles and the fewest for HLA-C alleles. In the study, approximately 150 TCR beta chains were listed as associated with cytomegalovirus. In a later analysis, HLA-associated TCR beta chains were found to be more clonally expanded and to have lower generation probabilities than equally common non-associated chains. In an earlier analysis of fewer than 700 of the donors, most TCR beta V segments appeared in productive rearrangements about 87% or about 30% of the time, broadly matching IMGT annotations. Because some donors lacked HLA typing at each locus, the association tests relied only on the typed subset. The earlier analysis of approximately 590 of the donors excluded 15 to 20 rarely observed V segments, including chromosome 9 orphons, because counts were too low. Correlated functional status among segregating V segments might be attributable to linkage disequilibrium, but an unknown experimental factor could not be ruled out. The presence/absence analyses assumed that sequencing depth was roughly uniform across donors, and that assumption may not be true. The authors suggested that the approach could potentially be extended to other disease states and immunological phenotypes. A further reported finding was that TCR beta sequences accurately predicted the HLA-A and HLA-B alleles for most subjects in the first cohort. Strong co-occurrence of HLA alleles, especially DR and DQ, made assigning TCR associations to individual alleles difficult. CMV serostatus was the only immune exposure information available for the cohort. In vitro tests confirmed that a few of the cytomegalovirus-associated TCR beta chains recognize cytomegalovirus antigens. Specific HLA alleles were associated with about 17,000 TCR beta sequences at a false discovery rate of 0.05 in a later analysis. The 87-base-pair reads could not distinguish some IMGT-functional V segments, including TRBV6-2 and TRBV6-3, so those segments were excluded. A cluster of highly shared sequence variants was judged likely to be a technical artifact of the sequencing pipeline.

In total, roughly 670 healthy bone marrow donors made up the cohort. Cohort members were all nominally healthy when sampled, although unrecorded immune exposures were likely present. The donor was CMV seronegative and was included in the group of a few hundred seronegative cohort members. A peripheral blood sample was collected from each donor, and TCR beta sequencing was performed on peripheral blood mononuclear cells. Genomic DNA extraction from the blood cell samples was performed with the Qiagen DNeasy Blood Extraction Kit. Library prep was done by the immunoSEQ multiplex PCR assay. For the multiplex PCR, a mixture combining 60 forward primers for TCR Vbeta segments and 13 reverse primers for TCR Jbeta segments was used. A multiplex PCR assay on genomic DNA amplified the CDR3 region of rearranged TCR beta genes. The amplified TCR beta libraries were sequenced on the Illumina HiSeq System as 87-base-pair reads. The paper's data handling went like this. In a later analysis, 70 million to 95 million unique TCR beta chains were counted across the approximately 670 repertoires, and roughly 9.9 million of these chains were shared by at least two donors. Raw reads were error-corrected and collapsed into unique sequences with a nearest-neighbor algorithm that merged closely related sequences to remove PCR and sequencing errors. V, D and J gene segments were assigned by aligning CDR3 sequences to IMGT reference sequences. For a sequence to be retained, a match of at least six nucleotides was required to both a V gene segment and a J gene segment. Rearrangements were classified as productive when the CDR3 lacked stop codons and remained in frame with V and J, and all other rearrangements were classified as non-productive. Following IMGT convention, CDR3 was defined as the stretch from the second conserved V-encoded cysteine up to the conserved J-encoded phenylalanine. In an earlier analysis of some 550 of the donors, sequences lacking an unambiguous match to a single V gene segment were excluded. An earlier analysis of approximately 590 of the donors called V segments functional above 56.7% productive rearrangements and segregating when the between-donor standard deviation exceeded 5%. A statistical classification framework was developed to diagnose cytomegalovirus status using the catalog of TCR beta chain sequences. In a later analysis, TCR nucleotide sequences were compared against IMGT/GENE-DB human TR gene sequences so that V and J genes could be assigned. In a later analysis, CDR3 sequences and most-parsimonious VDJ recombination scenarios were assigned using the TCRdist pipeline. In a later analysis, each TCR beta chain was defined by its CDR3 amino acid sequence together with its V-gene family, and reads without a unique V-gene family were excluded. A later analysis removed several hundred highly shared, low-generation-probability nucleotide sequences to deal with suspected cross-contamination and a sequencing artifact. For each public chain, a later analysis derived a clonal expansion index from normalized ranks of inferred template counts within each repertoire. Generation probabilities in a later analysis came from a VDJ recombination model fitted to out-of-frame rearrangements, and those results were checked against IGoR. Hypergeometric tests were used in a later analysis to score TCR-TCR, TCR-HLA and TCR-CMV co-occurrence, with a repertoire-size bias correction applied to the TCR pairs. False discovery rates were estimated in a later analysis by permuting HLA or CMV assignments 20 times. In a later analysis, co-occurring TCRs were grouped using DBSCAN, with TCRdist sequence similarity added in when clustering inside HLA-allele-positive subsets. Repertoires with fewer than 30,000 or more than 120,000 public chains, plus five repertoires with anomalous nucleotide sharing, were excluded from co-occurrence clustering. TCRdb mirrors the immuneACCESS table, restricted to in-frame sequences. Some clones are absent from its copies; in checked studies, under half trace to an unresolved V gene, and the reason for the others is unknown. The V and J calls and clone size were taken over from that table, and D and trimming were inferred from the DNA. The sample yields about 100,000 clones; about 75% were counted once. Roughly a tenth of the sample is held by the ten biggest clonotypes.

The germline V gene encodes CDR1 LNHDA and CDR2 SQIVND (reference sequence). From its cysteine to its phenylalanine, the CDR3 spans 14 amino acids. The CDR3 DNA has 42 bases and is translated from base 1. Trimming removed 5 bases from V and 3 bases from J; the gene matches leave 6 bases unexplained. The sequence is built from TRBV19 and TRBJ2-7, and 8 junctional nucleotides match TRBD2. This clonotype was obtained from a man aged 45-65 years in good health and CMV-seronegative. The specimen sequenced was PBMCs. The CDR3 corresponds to CASSPGLGVYEQYF. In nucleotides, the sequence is TGTGCCAGTAGTCCGGGACTAGGGGTCTACGAGCAGTACTTC. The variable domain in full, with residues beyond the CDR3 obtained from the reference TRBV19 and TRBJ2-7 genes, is DGGITQSPKYLFRKEGQNVTLSCEQNLNHDAMYWYRQDPGQGLRLIYYSQIVNDFQKGDIAEGYSVSREKKESFPLTVTSAQKNPTAFYLCASSPGLGVYEQYFGPGTRLTVT.